This T cell receptor (beta chain) was profiled in a study of T cells in Graves' hyperthyroidism and ophthalmopathy. This clonotype was seen at least ten times. What it binds is not known. Those patients with uncontrolled infection, other autoimmune disease, pregnancy or lactation were excluded. Notes on the study in general: Most clonotypes that expanded in the thyroid above 0.001 also showed up in blood. Ophthalmopathy was told apart from stable hyperthyroidism by a 13 V-J model.

Germline V gene lookup returns CDR1 SEHNR and CDR2 FQNEAQ (reference sequence). V lost 8 bases, J lost 3 bases, and 24 bases lay in between. The CDR3 has 17 residues. Amplification of TCR beta CDR3 regions was performed using RNA transcripts as template. First-round RT-PCR with HTBI primers amplified the TCR CDR3 region. A single record per CDR3 protein comes from TCRdb applying MiXCR to the multiplex PCR reads. The table records 250,000 to 300,000 distinct CDR3 sequences, roughly 15% of them present only once. This chain links TRBV7-9 with TRBJ2-3, with TRBD2 as a possible D gene (6 bases). Source material: blood. This receptor was obtained from a woman in her 40s with Graves' hyperthyroidism that later progressed to Graves' ophthalmopathy. The chain's CDR3 is CASVLTPPTRGTDTQYF. In DNA, the CDR3 is TGTGCCAGCGTTCTCACGCCCCCGACTAGAGGAACAGATACGCAGTATTTT.